What follows are 28 T cell receptor beta chains derived from one specimen sequenced in a study of blood T cell repertoires in COVID-19. Using immunoSEQ multiplex PCR, the repertoire was profiled, and TCRdb retains in-frame clones only, with some absent. Among about 240,000 clones listed, approximately 83% were seen once. The source material was peripheral blood. The receptors were sampled from a man younger than 45 who had recovered from COVID-19.

This chain connects TRBV2 to TRBJ1-6, with a weak D call TRBD1 (6 bases). Germline CDR1 reads SNHLY; CDR2 reads FYNNEI. CDR3 length: 15 residues. Trimming pared 6 bases from V and 0 bases from J, leaving 9 bases between. CDR3 sequence: CASRGGSSYNSPLHF. The CDR3 bases are TGTGCCAGCAGAGGGGGTAGCTCCTATAATTCACCCCTCCACTTT.

V is TRBV18 and J is TRBJ1-1, with TRBD1 as a possible D gene (5 bases). This CDR3 is 15 amino acids long. CDR1 is KGHSH and CDR2 is LQKENI in the germline V gene. Trimming pared 2 bases from V and 0 bases from J, leaving 10 bases between. The CDR3 sequence is CASSPTTELNTEAFF. CDR3 bases: TGTGCCAGCTCACCAACGACAGAATTGAACACTGAAGCTTTCTTT.

V usage is TRBV5-8 and J usage is TRBJ2-5; 11 nucleotides line up with TRBD1. J lost 2 bases, V lost 0 bases, and 0 bases had no gene match. Germline values: CDR1 SGHTS, CDR2 YDEGEE. The CDR3 is 15 residues long. DNA for the CDR3: TGTGCCAGCAGCTTGGGGGACAGGGGGCAAGAGACCCAGTACTTC. Amino acids: CASSLGDRGQETQYF.

V and J are TRBV13 and TRBJ1-3; D gene uncertain. This CDR3 contains 16 residues. V was trimmed by 4 bases and J by 0 bases, leaving 13 bases between them. Germline lookup yields CDR1 PRHDT and CDR2 FYEKMQ (reference sequence). CDR3 sequence reads: CASSYGAENSGNTIYF. Written as DNA, the CDR3 is TGTGCCAGCAGCTATGGAGCAGAAAACTCTGGAAACACCATATATTTT. Full variable domain (outside the CDR3, taken from reference TRBV13 and TRBJ1-3): AAGVIQSPRHLIKEKRETATLKCYPIPRHDTVYWYQQGPGQDPQFLISFYEKMQSDKGSIPDRFSAQQFSDYHSELNMSSLELGDSALYFCASSYGAENSGNTIYFGEGSWLTVV.

This chain uses TRBV7-2 with TRBJ2-5; 8 bases fit TRBD2. V lost 5 bases, J lost 5 bases, and 10 bases stayed unmatched. This CDR3 region has 15 residues. Germline CDR1 is SGHTA and CDR2 is FQGNSA. The CDR3 DNA reads TGTGCCAGCAGCCCATTGGCGGGGGGCCTGGAGACCCAGTACTTC. This gives the protein CASSPLAGGLETQYF.

The chain's CDR3 is CASSVEAGGTYGYTF. CDR3 nucleotide sequence: TGTGCCAGCAGCGTAGAAGCAGGGGGTACCTATGGCTACACCTTC. The chain joins TRBV9 to TRBJ1-2; TRBD1 matches 7 bases. The V and J ends lost 0 bases and 4 bases, in that order; junction bases with no gene match: 6. Germline V gene sequence: CDR1 SGDLS, CDR2 YYNGEE. The CDR3 spans 15 residues.

J is TRBJ2-7 and V is TRBV27; tentatively, D is TRBD2 (6 bases). From germline, CDR1 is MNHEY and CDR2 SMNVEV (reference sequence). The CDR3 covers 11 residues. V lost 8 bases and J lost 9, with 14 bases in between. CDR3 nucleotide sequence: TGTGCCAGCGCGGGGAGCACAGGGCAGTACGTC. Translated, it gives CASAGSTGQYV.

On this clone itself: Given a much more abundant clone one base away, this may be a read error. Other DNA sequences in the sample encode the same CDR3. The chain couples TRBV9 to TRBJ1-2; D gene unclear. Germline V gives CDR1 SGDLS, CDR2 YYNGEE. V was trimmed by 3 bases and J by 2 bases, leaving 2 bases between them. This CDR3 is 11 amino acids long. The CDR3 protein is CASSANYGYTF. CDR3 bases: TGTGCCAGCAGCGCAAACTATGGCTACACCTTC.

This chain connects TRBV6-5 to TRBJ1-2, with 7 positions matching TRBD1. This CDR3 spans 14 amino acids. V shed 5 bases and J 0 bases; nucleotides not matched to a gene: 3. Germline lookup yields CDR1 MNHEY and CDR2 SVGAGI. In DNA form, the CDR3 reads TGTGCCAGCAGTCGACAGGGAGCTAACTATGGCTACACCTTC. Its protein product is CASSRQGANYGYTF.

The chain has TRBV7-2 and TRBJ1-2; D uncertain. The length of the CDR3 is 11 residues. Germline lookup yields CDR1 SGHTA and CDR2 FQGNSA. Trimming removed 0 bases at V and 7 bases at J, with 3 bases between. The CDR3 DNA follows: TGTGCCAGCAGCTTAGCTCGTGGCTACACCTTC. Encoded protein: CASSLARGYTF. Full variable domain (outside the CDR3, taken from reference TRBV7-2 and TRBJ1-2): GAGVSQSPSNKVTEKGKDVELRCDPISGHTALYWYRQSLGQGLEFLIYFQGNSAPDKSGLPSDRFSAERTGGSVSTLTIQRTQQEDSAVYLCASSLARGYTFGSGTRLTVV.

V usage is TRBV6-5 and J usage is TRBJ2-1; 11 bases fit TRBD2. The CDR3 totals 15 residues. With 5 bases clipped from V and 5 bases from J, the junction kept 5 bases outside the gene matches. Germline V gene data show CDR1 as MNHEY and CDR2 as SVGAGI. CDR3 sequence (DNA): TGTGCCAGCAGTCTTAGCGGGGGGGCCCACAATGAGCAGTTCTTC. This sequence encodes CASSLSGGAHNEQFF.

CDR3 DNA sequence: TGTGCCAGCAGTGGGGGACTAGGGGAAAAACTGTTTTTT. This sequence encodes CASSGGLGEKLFF. J is TRBJ1-4 and V is TRBV25-1, with D tentatively TRBD1 (5 bases). Germline assignment: CDR1 MGHDK and CDR2 SYGVNS. This CDR3 has 13 residues. The V end was cut by 4 bases, the J end by 8 bases, with 11 bases between. The full variable domain, rest sourced from reference TRBV25-1 and TRBJ1-4, is EADIYQTPRYLVIGTGKKITLECSQTMGHDKMYWYQQDPGMELHLIHYSYGVNSTEKGDLSSESTVSRIRTEHFPLTLESARPSHTSQYLCASSGGLGEKLFFGSGTQLSVL.

This chain uses TRBV5-4 with TRBJ2-3; D may be TRBD2 (5 bases). V shed 7 bases and J shed 4 bases, with 13 bases lying between them. This CDR3 has 13 residues. Germline V gene sequence: CDR1 SGHNT, CDR2 YYREEE (reference sequence). CDR3 protein: CASANKGADTQYF. For the CDR3, the DNA is TGTGCCAGCGCCAACAAGGGAGCAGATACGCAGTATTTT.

The chain carries TRBV6-6 and TRBJ2-2; D perhaps matches TRBD2 (5 bases). The CDR3 is made up of 16 amino acids. V was pared by 6 bases and J by 7 bases, with 21 bases between. The germline V gene has CDR1 MNHNY and CDR2 SVGAGI (reference sequence). As DNA, the CDR3 is TGTGCCAGCAGCAAACCCGAGCTAGCTTTTGGCGGGGAGCTGTTTTTT. The encoded protein is CASSKPELAFGGELFF.

The chain recombines TRBV19 with TRBJ1-2; TRBD1 matches at 7 bases. The CDR3 contains 16 residues. V shed 5 bases, J shed 7 bases, and the junction held 16 bases outside the gene matches. Germline loops: CDR1 LNHDA, CDR2 SQIVND (reference sequence). CDR3 nucleotides: TGTGCCAGTAGTGAGCGACAGGGTTTGGTCGCGGCTGGCTACACCTTC. Translating gives CASSERQGLVAAGYTF.

This sequence joins TRBV19 and TRBJ1-1; D might be TRBD1 (6 bases). The CDR3 spans 14 residues. The ends were cut back, 8 bases at V and 10 bases at J, with 23 bases in the middle. Germline CDR1 LNHDA, CDR2 SQIVND (reference sequence). The DNA for the CDR3 is TGTGCCAGTTCGAGACCACAGGGCCGGCGGGCAGCTTTCTTT. This gives the protein CASSRPQGRRAAFF.

The chain combines TRBV7-7 with TRBJ2-5; D uncertain. V was trimmed by 3 bases and J by 3 bases, leaving 8 bases between them. Germline V gene sequence: CDR1 SSHAT, CDR2 FNYEAQ (reference sequence). The CDR3 is made up of 13 amino acids. The CDR3 loop is CASSLGRKETQYF. The CDR3 DNA reads TGTGCCAGCAGCTTGGGCCGAAAAGAGACCCAGTACTTC.

The gene calls are TRBV24-1 and TRBJ2-3, with 8 bases identical to TRBD2. This CDR3 is built from 16 residues. Germline assignment: CDR1 KGHDR and CDR2 SFDVKD. The ends lost 4 bases at V and 4 bases at J; junction bases unmatched: 9. CDR3 region: CATSDPGTSSADTQYF. CDR3 DNA: TGTGCCACCAGTGACCCCGGGACTAGTTCAGCAGATACGCAGTATTTT.

This clone appeared a single time. The V gene is TRBV7-9, the J gene TRBJ1-2; maybe TRBD1 (5 bases). V was shortened by 2 bases and J by 0 bases, with 10 bases between the two germline ends. CDR3 size: 15 residues. Germline assignment: CDR1 SEHNR and CDR2 FQNEAQ (reference sequence). CDR3 loop: CASSLRQGTNYGYTF. CDR3 coding DNA: TGTGCCAGCAGCTTAAGGCAGGGTACTAACTATGGCTACACCTTC.

The CDR3 reads CASSSSRTGDGGGYTF. The CDR3 DNA follows: TGTGCCAGCAGTTCTAGCCGGACAGGGGACGGAGGGGGCTACACCTTC. V usage is TRBV7-9 and J usage is TRBJ1-2; TRBD1 aligns across 9 bases. The trim removed 6 bases at V and 8 bases at J, leaving 16 bases unmatched. Per germline, CDR1 SEHNR and CDR2 FQNEAQ (reference sequence). The CDR3 is 16 amino acids.

The gene calls are TRBV6-5 and TRBJ2-3; 9 bases map to TRBD1. Losses at the gene ends were 7 bases for V and 0 bases for J; bases not matched to a gene: 5. CDR3 size: 15 residues. The V gene's germline CDR1 is MNHEY and CDR2 SVGAGI. DNA of the CDR3: TGTGCCAGCACTCTGACAGGGGGAAGCACAGATACGCAGTATTTT. Translating gives CASTLTGGSTDTQYF.

This clone was recorded many times. This chain links TRBV9 with TRBJ2-2; no clear D. The CDR3 is 13 amino acids. The germline V gene encodes CDR1 SGDLS and CDR2 YYNGEE. V lost 0 bases to trimming and J lost 3 bases, with 3 bases between them. The CDR3 DNA reads as TGTGCCAGCAGCGTAGGCGACACCGGGGAGCTGTTTTTT. Protein product: CASSVGDTGELFF.

V usage is TRBV12-3 or TRBV12-4 and J usage is TRBJ2-7; D unresolved. The CDR3 length is 11 residues. V was clipped by 5 bases and J by 1 base, with 3 bases between them. CDR3 in DNA: TGTGCCAGCAGTCAATCCTACGAGCAGTACTTC. This sequence encodes CASSQSYEQYF.

By share, this clone ranks as medium-sized. The V gene is TRBV28, the J gene TRBJ1-1; tentative D call: TRBD1 (5 bases). CDR3 length: 14 amino acids. Germline V gene sequence: CDR1 MDHEN, CDR2 SYDVKM. V was trimmed by 5 bases and J by 3 bases, leaving 13 bases between them. This chain's CDR3 is CASSRGLAYTEAFF. The CDR3 region has the DNA TGTGCCAGCAGTCGGGGACTTGCCTACACTGAAGCTTTCTTT. Complete variable domain (other parts from reference TRBV28 and TRBJ1-1): DVKVTQSSRYLVKRTGEKVFLECVQDMDHENMFWYRQDPGLGLRLIYFSYDVKMKEKGDIPEGYSVSREKKERFSLILESASTNQTSMYLCASSRGLAYTEAFFGQGTRLTVV.

The chain combines TRBV2 with TRBJ2-1; D is possibly TRBD2 (5 bases). Germline V lookup: CDR1 SNHLY, CDR2 FYNNEI. V was trimmed by 3 bases and J by 9 bases, leaving 12 bases between them. This CDR3 has 13 amino acids. CDR3 amino acids: CASSERQSGEQFF. The CDR3 region has the DNA TGTGCCAGCAGTGAGAGACAAAGCGGTGAGCAGTTCTTC.

This rearrangement joins TRBV2 to TRBJ2-7; 8 bases are a match to TRBD1. Germline V gene lookup returns CDR1 SNHLY and CDR2 FYNNEI. V lost 7 bases to trimming and J lost 1 base; unmatched junction nucleotides: 6. CDR3 length: 14 residues. CDR3 loop: CASIRDRGSYEQYV. DNA of the CDR3: TGTGCCAGCATCCGAGACAGGGGTTCCTACGAGCAGTACGTC.

The chain couples TRBV12-3 or TRBV12-4 to TRBJ1-2, with D possibly TRBD1 on 6 matching bases. Trimming pared 6 bases from V and 2 bases from J, leaving 10 bases between. There are 13 residues in the CDR3. CDR3 sequence: CASSLTGNYGYTF. The CDR3 nucleotides read TGTGCCAGCAGCCTCACAGGGAACTATGGCTACACCTTC.

This chain uses TRBV6-5 with TRBJ2-5; TRBD1 agrees at 8 bases. Trimming removed 8 bases from V and 3 bases from J; junction bases left unmatched: 5. The germline V gene has CDR1 MNHEY and CDR2 SVGAGI. The CDR3 spans 13 residues. DNA of the CDR3: TGTGCCAGCCTGAGGACAGGGAAAGAGACCCAGTACTTC. Its translation: CASLRTGKETQYF.